This T cell receptor (beta chain) is from a study of T cell responses to AZD1222 COVID-19 vaccine (dated by TCRdb to the early 2020s). Regarding the research as a whole: TCR sequencing was performed for about 250 trial participants, of whom about 210 were given two doses of AZD1222 and around 26 were given two doses of MenACWY control vaccine. Trial participants were enrolled by age into 18-55, 56-69 and 70-plus year subgroups, with approximately 150, 30 and 60 TCR-sequenced participants respectively. General conclusions and limits of the study: Because no samples from the day 14 peak response were available, repertoires could be characterized only after the peak T cell response. Conclusions about previously exposed vaccinees were limited because only five to seven AZD1222 recipients were SARS-CoV-2 seropositive at baseline. Participants were mostly white British, with more females than males. The authors suggested clonal diversity may have been underestimated. The vaccine-associated CD4 TCRs covered the entire spike protein, and the dominant responses fell in regions 160-218 and 743-854. Spike-specific TCR breadth and depth rose significantly after two AZD1222 doses compared with day 0 and with MenACWY recipients. Nearly half of unique spike-specific TCRs reportedly recognized epitopes outside regions mutated in the B.1.351 and B.1.1.7 variants. In the small 56-69-year group, the increase in depth fell short of significance, most likely because of low power.

The CDR3 numbers 14 residues from cysteine through phenylalanine. Only the CDR3 part of the read is kept: 42 bases, read in frame from the first base. Germline trimming amounts to 6 bases on V and 3 bases on J, with 7 as the count of junction bases outside the gene matches. CDR1 and CDR2 were assigned from the germline V gene (reference sequence) as LNHDA and SQIVND. The CDR3 regions of human TCRbeta chains were analyzed by immunosequencing. Turning to the authors' computational methods: Repertoire TCRs were checked for matches against a reference library of SARS-CoV-2-specific TCRs that had been generated using the MIRA antigen-specificity platform. Breadth was defined as the fraction of unique TCRs that were SARS-CoV-2-associated. Depth was defined as the fraction of total T cells that were SARS-CoV-2-associated. Using the MIRA data, every spike-specific TCR was mapped to the spike region that the TCR reacted to and assigned to either a CD4 or a CD8 class. Log10-transformed breadth and depth values were compared by one-way ANOVA with Sidak's multiple comparisons tests. Held by TCRdb, this immuneACCESS table contains in-frame sequences only and omits some clones. Under half of the omission traces to an unresolved V gene where checked; the cause of the rest is unknown. V and J calls and clone size follow that table, whereas D and trimming were derived from the DNA. Recorded for this sample are about 70,000 clones; 90% of them occurred a single time. The ten largest clones take up 2.5% to 4% of the sample.

The time point label corresponds to: about 28 days (+/-7) after the second vaccine dose. Because spike-specific TCR depth and breadth did not differ between the two schedules, AZD1222 recipients who got a second dose at roughly 4 weeks were pooled with those who got a second dose at roughly 12 weeks. Samples from vaccinated people were obtained from the UK trials COV001 and COV002, which included a single-blind randomized controlled phase 2/3 trial of AZD1222 (ChAdOx1 nCoV-19) in healthy adults. For TCRbeta chain sequencing, PBMC samples from trial participants were taken at day 0 and at day 28 after the second dose. As regards this clone: The antigen it binds to is not known. No base quality values were provided; no much bigger clone lies one nucleotide off.

The sequence is built from TRBV19 and TRBJ1-2; 7 junctional bases match TRBD1. The sequenced sample was peripheral blood, obtained 28 days after the second AZD1222 dose. This clonotype was sampled from an adult who received the AZD1222 COVID-19 vaccine. The CDR3 loop reads CASRFQGGDYGYTF. The base sequence is TGTGCCAGTAGATTCCAGGGGGGCGACTATGGCTACACCTTC.